These 8 T cell receptor beta chains share one sample of origin, sequenced in a study of T cell responses to AZD1222 COVID-19 vaccine. The protocol was immunoSEQ multiplex PCR, while the TCRdb copy is restricted to in-frame clones and leaves out a portion. The sample lists about 120,000 clones; about 88% were seen once. Here the sequenced sample was peripheral blood, taken on day 0 of AZD1222 vaccination. These receptor sequences come from an adult in good health.

The J gene is TRBJ1-2, the V gene TRBV19; D is uncertain. V was shortened by 0 bases and J by 8 bases, with 4 bases between the two germline ends. The CDR3 runs 11 residues. In germline, CDR1 is LNHDA, CDR2 SQIVND (reference sequence). CDR3: CASSIDLGYTF. CDR3 nucleotide sequence: TGTGCCAGTAGTATAGATTTGGGCTACACCTTC.

V gene TRBV5-1 combines with J gene TRBJ1-2; TRBD1 agrees at 7 bases. The CDR3 runs to 15 residues. Germline V gives CDR1 SGHRS, CDR2 YFSETQ. Losses at the gene ends were 7 bases for V and 8 bases for J; bases not matched to a gene: 17. As DNA, the CDR3 is TGCGCCAGCCGGGCCCCGGGACAGACATTAAGGGGCTACACCTTC. Translating it yields CASRAPGQTLRGYTF.

The chain is built from TRBV7-9 and TRBJ1-4; D is undetermined. The germline V gene encodes CDR1 SEHNR and CDR2 FQNEAQ (reference sequence). There are 12 residues in the CDR3. Trimming shortened V by 2 bases and J by 8 bases, and 6 bases separated the two germline ends. The CDR3 spells CASSLPQEKLFF. CDR3 nucleotides: TGTGCCAGCAGCTTACCTCAGGAAAAACTGTTTTTT.

V and J are TRBV19 and TRBJ2-3; D possibly corresponds to TRBD2 (7 bases). This CDR3 spans 13 amino acids. Germline CDR1 reads LNHDA; CDR2 reads SQIVND (reference sequence). V was trimmed by 10 bases and J by 3 bases, leaving 14 bases between them. The CDR3 loop is CATTRGGTDTQYF. The CDR3 DNA reads TGTGCCACCACGAGGGGGGGGACAGATACGCAGTATTTT.

CDR3 loop: CASSSFRAGNSPLHF. The DNA of the CDR3 is TGTGCCAGCAGCTCCTTCAGGGCGGGTAATTCACCCCTCCACTTT. This chain uses TRBV3-1 (or the pseudogene TRBV3-2) with TRBJ1-6; D possibly corresponds to TRBD1 (5 bases). CDR1 and CDR2 (germline): LGHDT, YNNKEL (reference sequence). CDR3 size: 15 residues. The V and J ends lost 5 bases and 6 bases respectively, with 14 bases between them.

This clone showed up just a few times. The V gene is TRBV14, the J gene TRBJ2-1, with 10 bases matching TRBD2. Germline-derived CDR1 and CDR2 are SGHDN and FVKESK. The V gene end was trimmed by 6 bases and the J gene end by 7 bases; junction bases not matched to a gene: 9. The CDR3 runs 15 residues. The CDR3 region is CASRPLAGVGNEQFF. The CDR3 nucleotides are TGTGCCAGCAGGCCCCTAGCGGGAGTTGGAAATGAGCAGTTCTTC.

As regards this clone: Other DNA sequences within the sample encode an identical CDR3. The genes are TRBV28 and TRBJ2-7; D unclear. CDR3 length: 12 amino acids. V was shortened by 6 bases and J by 4 bases, with 10 bases between the two germline ends. Germline values: CDR1 MDHEN, CDR2 SYDVKM. CDR3 sequence reads: CASSGSPYEQYF. CDR3 DNA: TGTGCCAGCAGCGGGTCCCCGTACGAGCAGTACTTC.

This clone was found once. The chain joins TRBV9 to TRBJ2-1; 8 bases align to TRBD2. This CDR3 has 17 residues. V was pared by 3 bases and J by 5 bases, with 13 bases of the junction left unmatched. Per the germline V gene, CDR1 is SGDLS and CDR2 is YYNGEE. CDR3 sequence: CASSAPVSGEAHNEQFF. The CDR3 DNA reads as TGTGCCAGCAGCGCGCCCGTTAGCGGGGAAGCACACAATGAGCAGTTCTTC.